Each of the 2 T cell receptor beta chains below was sequenced from the same sample in a study of Ad26.COV2.S vaccination and SARS-CoV-2 variants. As for treatment: roughly 19 received Ad26.COV2.S at low or high dose, single or two shots; five or six received placebo; per-sample allocation not given. Sampling took place 63 days after the first vaccine or placebo injection. Profiling relied on immunoSEQ multiplex PCR, and the TCRdb table lists in-frame clones only, not all of them. The profile shows around 500,000 clones, 70% to 90% of them singletons. The specimen was peripheral blood, collected in a trial of Ad26.COV2.S vaccine versus placebo. The receptors shown here come from a person aged 18-60 years who received the Ad26.COV2.S COVID-19 vaccine or a placebo.

The gene calls are TRBV5-1 and TRBJ2-2, with 9 bases that match TRBD2. The ends lost 2 bases at V and 4 bases at J; junction bases unmatched: 6. Germline CDR1 SGHRS, CDR2 YFSETQ. CDR3 length: 16 residues. CDR3 amino acids: CASSFGSGSSTGELFF. In nucleotides, the CDR3 is TGCGCCAGCAGCTTCGGTAGCGGGAGTAGCACCGGGGAGCTGTTTTTT.

The gene calls are TRBV29-1 and TRBJ2-1, with D possibly TRBD2 on 5 matching bases. CDR3 size: 14 residues. V lost 4 bases and J 4 bases, leaving 14 bases between the germline ends. Germline-derived CDR1 and CDR2 are SQVTM and ANQGSEA. CDR3 region: CSVGQASRYNEQFF. The CDR3 coding sequence is TGCAGCGTTGGTCAGGCTAGCCGATACAATGAGCAGTTCTTC.